These 10 T cell receptor beta chains were all obtained from the same sample, sequenced in a study of blood T cell repertoires in COVID-19. Assay used: immunoSEQ multiplex PCR; TCRdb lists only in-frame clones, some missing. The profile shows about 90,000 clones, less than 85% of them singletons. Input material: peripheral blood. The receptors here all came from a woman in her seventies with acute or convalescent COVID-19.

The gene calls are TRBV2 and TRBJ2-5, with 7 nucleotides matching TRBD1. V shed 4 bases, J shed 1 base, and the junction held 6 bases outside the gene matches. The CDR3 loop spans 15 amino acids. Germline CDR1 reads SNHLY; CDR2 reads FYNNEI. CDR3 nucleotides: TGTGCCAGCAGTGTCCGGACAGGCGTCCAAGAGACCCAGTACTTC. Amino acids: CASSVRTGVQETQYF.

This clone was detected once. This chain links TRBV27 with TRBJ2-1; 13 nucleotides line up with TRBD2. V lost 10 bases, J lost 4 bases, and 13 bases stayed unmatched. CDR1 and CDR2 from the germline V gene are MNHEY and SMNVEV (reference sequence). The CDR3 has 17 amino acids. The CDR3 is CATWRLAGGEGYNEQFF. The CDR3 coding sequence is TGTGCCACCTGGAGACTAGCGGGAGGCGAGGGGTACAATGAGCAGTTCTTC.

The chain uses TRBV28 and TRBJ2-6; D remains unclear. The V gene lost 5 bases and the J gene lost 2 bases, with 10 bases spanning the gap. The CDR3 loop spans 15 amino acids. In germline, CDR1 is MDHEN, CDR2 SYDVKM. Here the CDR3 reads CASSGFGPGANVLTF. CDR3 DNA: TGTGCCAGCAGTGGGTTTGGGCCTGGGGCCAACGTCCTGACTTTC.

This rearrangement joins TRBV10-1 to TRBJ2-1; no definite D call. The CDR3 loop spans 13 amino acids. Trimming shortened V by 7 bases and J by 0 bases, and 7 bases separated the two germline ends. The germline V gene has CDR1 WNHNN and CDR2 SYGVQD (reference sequence). The DNA for the CDR3 is TGCGCCAGCACGTACGGCTCCTACAATGAGCAGTTCTTC. Translated: CASTYGSYNEQFF.

The chain is built from TRBV11-2 and TRBJ1-2; D is uncertain. Trimming removed 5 bases from V and 4 bases from J, with 14 bases in between. Per the germline V gene, CDR1 is SGHAT and CDR2 is FQNNGV. The CDR3 length is 14 residues. CDR3 in DNA: TGTGCCAGCAGCCCAGTGTCCTCTGGCTATGGCTACACCTTC. Encoded protein: CASSPVSSGYGYTF.

The chain combines TRBV10-3 with TRBJ1-1, with D hard to call. CDR1 and CDR2 (germline): ENHRY, SYGVKD. This CDR3 has 14 amino acids. The V and J ends lost 6 bases and 5 bases respectively, with 16 bases between them. CDR3 in DNA: TGTGCCATCAGAGCCCGTTCGGGTGGAACTGAAGCTTTCTTT. This gives the protein CAIRARSGGTEAFF.

The chain has TRBV5-6 and TRBJ1-2; 9 bases are a match to TRBD1. Germline CDR1 and CDR2: SGHDT and YYEEEE. CDR3 size: 15 residues. V was pared by 4 bases and J by 5 bases, with 9 bases of the junction left unmatched. For the CDR3, the DNA is TGTGCCAGCAGCCCCGAACCCGGGACAGGGTATGGCTACACCTTC. Protein: CASSPEPGTGYGYTF.

This chain connects TRBV5-4 to TRBJ2-3, with a tentative D call TRBD1 (6 bases). V lost 4 bases to trimming and J lost 2 bases, with 17 bases between them. The V gene's germline CDR1 is SGHNT and CDR2 YYREEE (reference sequence). The length of the CDR3 is 16 residues. The CDR3 spells CASSNYTGTPTDTQYF. The CDR3 DNA is TGTGCCAGCAGCAATTATACAGGGACCCCCACAGATACGCAGTATTTT.

V usage is TRBV5-4 and J usage is TRBJ1-2; TRBD1 matches at 7 bases. The CDR3 runs 14 residues. From germline, CDR1 is SGHNT and CDR2 YYREEE (reference sequence). Trimming took 4 bases from V and 7 from J; bases not matched to a gene: 10. For the CDR3, the DNA is TGTGCCAGCAGCGACAGGGACCCTATGCGTGGCTACACCTTC. It specifies CASSDRDPMRGYTF. The full variable domain, its missing parts supplied by reference TRBV5-4 and TRBJ1-2, is ETGVTQSPTHLIKTRGQQVTLRCSSQSGHNTVSWYQQALGQGPQFIFQYYREEENGRGNFPPRFSGLQFPNYSSELNVNALELDDSALYLCASSDRDPMRGYTFGSGTRLTVV.

In DNA form, the CDR3 reads TGTGCCAGCAGTGCCCGGACTAGCGGGGGTGGGGGAGAGACCCAGTACTTC. This gives the protein CASSARTSGGGGETQYF. The chain joins TRBV6-2 or TRBV6-3 to TRBJ2-5, with 13 bases fitting TRBD2. V gave up 5 bases and J gave up 4 bases; unmatched junction bases: 10. The CDR3 loop spans 17 amino acids. Germline V lookup: CDR1 MNHEY, CDR2 SVGEGT.